This T cell receptor (beta chain) was documented in a study of blood T cell repertoires in COVID-19. Here immunoSEQ multiplex PCR was the method, and the copy in TCRdb shows in-frame clones only, minus some. The sample includes some 50,000 clones, around 86% of them seen just once. With V trimmed by 10 bases and J by 6 bases, 4 bases remained unmatched. In germline, CDR1 is SNHLY, CDR2 FYNNEI. The CDR3 contains 13 residues. The sample consisted of peripheral blood. This TCR was recovered from a man in his forties with active COVID-19. The chain joins TRBV2 to TRBJ2-1; 12 bases agree with TRBD2. CDR3 DNA sequence: TGTGCCACAACTAGCGGGAGGATCAATGAGCAGTTCTTC. It encodes CATTSGRINEQFF.